The subject of this entry is one T cell receptor (beta chain). The sample comes from a study of beta chain features in type 1 diabetes. The entirety of the isolated RNA underwent reverse transcription, so expressed TCRB transcripts were sequenced. Libraries were prepared by immunoSEQ multiplex PCR; TCRdb keeps only in-frame clonotypes and omits some of them. The sample yields 120,000 to 150,000 clones, less than 8.5% seen once. The CDR3 runs to 18 residues. Germline V gene lookup returns CDR1 SGHVS and CDR2 FQNEAQ. V shed 5 bases and J 2 bases; nucleotides not matched to a gene: 14. The source material was central memory CD4+ T cells from blood. The TCR sequence derives from a woman in her 30s in good health. This chain joins TRBV7-8 and TRBJ2-3; 9 bases map to TRBD2. CDR3 protein: CASSTRPGLAANTDTQYF. In nucleotides, the CDR3 is TGTGCCAGCAGCACACGACCGGGACTAGCAGCGAACACAGATACGCAGTATTTT.